These 8 T cell receptor beta chains originate from one sample sequenced in a study of cytomegalovirus exposure and HLA in healthy donors. Primers: 60 Vbeta forward and 13 Jbeta reverse. This table comes from immunoSEQ multiplex PCR, and its TCRdb copy is limited to in-frame clones, with some not included. The table lists about 150,000 clones, 73% of them singletons, with under 2% in the top ten. Input material: PBMCs. These receptors all come from a woman between 18 and 29 years old in good health and CMV-seronegative.

The chain joins TRBV9 to TRBJ2-2, with TRBD2 matching over 9 bases. V was clipped by 3 bases and J by 6 bases; unmatched bases: 9. This CDR3 has 16 amino acids. Germline V gene lookup returns CDR1 SGDLS and CDR2 YYNGEE. In DNA, the CDR3 is TGTGCCAGCAGCGCCGAGGGAGCGGGAGGACCCGGGGAGCTGTTTTTT. The encoded protein is CASSAEGAGGPGELFF.

The chain joins TRBV5-4 to TRBJ1-2; TRBD1 agrees at 8 bases. J was trimmed by 6 bases and V by 4 bases; bases with no gene match: 5. Germline CDR1 and CDR2: SGHNT and YYREEE (reference sequence). This CDR3 is 13 amino acids long. The CDR3 DNA is TGTGCCAGCAGCCCGACAGGGGATAATGGCTACACCTTC. Protein product: CASSPTGDNGYTF. Supplemented by reference TRBV5-4 and TRBJ1-2, the full variable domain reads ETGVTQSPTHLIKTRGQQVTLRCSSQSGHNTVSWYQQALGQGPQFIFQYYREEENGRGNFPPRFSGLQFPNYSSELNVNALELDDSALYLCASSPTGDNGYTFGSGTRLTVV.

The chain uses TRBV2 and TRBJ2-1, with D possibly being TRBD1 (5 bases). Between the trimmed V and J ends, which lost 3 bases and 0 bases, there was a span of 6 bases. Germline-derived CDR1 and CDR2 are SNHLY and FYNNEI. This CDR3 has 14 amino acids. CDR3 nucleotides: TGTGCCAGCAGTGACAGGGACTCCTACAATGAGCAGTTCTTC. This translates into CASSDRDSYNEQFF. Full variable domain (remainder filled in from reference TRBV2 and TRBJ2-1): EPEVTQTPSHQVTQMGQEVILRCVPISNHLYFYWYRQILGQKVEFLVSFYNNEISEKSEIFDDQFSVERPDGSNFTLKIRSTKLEDSAMYFCASSDRDSYNEQFFGPGTRLTVL.

The V and J genes are TRBV7-2 and TRBJ2-3; D is uncertain. Germline V gene data show CDR1 as SGHTA and CDR2 as FQGNSA. The CDR3 has 13 residues. With 2 bases removed from V and 2 bases from J, the gap between germline ends came to 5 bases. CDR3 coding DNA: TGTGCCAGCAGCTTAATCTACACAGATACGCAGTATTTT. This sequence encodes CASSLIYTDTQYF.

The J gene is TRBJ1-2, the V gene TRBV5-4; the D gene is possibly TRBD1 (6 bases). Trimming took 4 bases from V and 4 from J, leaving 14 bases between them. Germline-derived CDR1 and CDR2 are SGHNT and YYREEE (reference sequence). This CDR3 is 14 amino acids long. For the CDR3, the DNA is TGTGCCAGCAGCAGATACAGGGATAGCTATGGCTACACCTTC. It codes for CASSRYRDSYGYTF.

On this clone itself: One end of the junction fails to match germline, which may point to a read error. The chain is built from TRBV7-2 and TRBJ2-6; 9 bases map to TRBD1. The CDR3 runs 17 residues. The germline V gene has CDR1 SGHTA and CDR2 FQGNSA. CDR3 region: CASSSGTGISGANGLTF. CDR3 in DNA: TGTGCCAGCAGCTCGGGGACAGGGATCTCTGGGGCCAACGGCCTGACTTTC.

The chain combines TRBV7-9 with TRBJ1-1, with D hard to call. Between the trimmed V and J ends, which lost 1 base and 0 bases, there was a span of 9 bases. Germline assignment: CDR1 SEHNR and CDR2 FQNEAQ (reference sequence). CDR3 length: 15 residues. The CDR3 DNA sequence: TGTGCCAGCAGCTTAGTAAAAACACTGAACACTGAAGCTTTCTTT. It encodes CASSLVKTLNTEAFF.

This chain uses TRBV27 with TRBJ2-1; a possible D gene is TRBD2 (5 bases). Germline V CDR1 and CDR2: MNHEY, SMNVEV (reference sequence). The V and J ends lost 6 bases and 4 bases respectively, with 19 bases between them. This CDR3 is 16 amino acids long. The CDR3 here is CASRNGEETVYNEQFF. DNA of the CDR3: TGTGCCAGCAGGAACGGGGAAGAAACAGTTTACAATGAGCAGTTCTTC.